This T cell receptor beta chain was recovered during a study of blood T cell repertoires in COVID-19. Overall study: Spain, Italy and the United States supplied samples that represented acute and convalescent COVID-19.

Per the original data handling: It was from reference gene primer amplification that nucleated cell counts were estimated. Clones were read by immunoSEQ multiplex PCR, and TCRdb kept only the in-frame ones, dropping some. D and trimming come from the DNA, and the V and J calls and clone size come from that table. This table has some 120,000 clones, around 82% appearing once. Germline assignment: CDR1 MDHEN and CDR2 SYDVKM. This CDR3 is built from 16 residues. The J segment lost 7 bases and the V segment lost 8 bases, leaving 12 bases of the junction unmatched. The chain couples TRBV28 to TRBJ2-2; TRBD1 matches at 11 bases. This sequence was found in a woman aged 25 to 39 who had recovered from COVID-19. The sequenced material came from peripheral blood. CDR3 region: CASRDPDRGRVGELFF. The CDR3 DNA reads TGTGCCAGCCGAGATCCGGACAGGGGGCGAGTCGGGGAGCTGTTTTTT.